Following are 9 T cell receptor beta chains from one sample sequenced in a study of blood T cell repertoires in COVID-19. Assay used: immunoSEQ multiplex PCR; TCRdb lists only in-frame clones, some missing. The sample holds 150,000 to 200,000 clones, more than 75% seen once. The sequenced sample consisted of PBMCs or T cells enriched from blood (not recorded which). The receptors were gathered from a man aged 35-49 years who had recovered from COVID-19.

The rearrangement uses TRBV5-1 and TRBJ1-4, with TRBD1 as a possible D gene (6 bases). CDR1 is SGHRS and CDR2 is YFSETQ in the germline V gene. Trimming left V 4 bases short and J 6 bases short, with 19 bases between. The CDR3 extends over 16 amino acids. CDR3: CASSPQGRVGYEKLFF. DNA of the CDR3: TGCGCCAGCAGCCCCCAGGGGCGGGTCGGGTATGAAAAACTGTTTTTT.

The gene calls are TRBV5-8 and TRBJ1-3; D remains ambiguous. CDR1 is SGHTS and CDR2 is YDEGEE in the germline V gene. The CDR3 loop spans 16 amino acids. V was trimmed by 0 bases and J by 0 bases, leaving 10 bases between them. The CDR3 region is CASSLGRMSSGNTIYF. Here the CDR3 DNA reads TGTGCCAGCAGCTTGGGGCGGATGAGCTCTGGAAACACCATATATTTT.

V and J are TRBV7-6 and TRBJ2-1; D is ambiguous. Germline lookup yields CDR1 SGHVS and CDR2 FNYEAQ. V lost 3 bases and J 3 bases, leaving 12 bases between the germline ends. The CDR3 covers 15 residues. CDR3 bases: TGTGCCAGCAGCTTGGCGCGGCCAAACTACAATGAGCAGTTCTTC. Amino acid sequence: CASSLARPNYNEQFF.

This sequence joins TRBV30 and TRBJ1-1; TRBD1 is a possible D gene (6 bases). The CDR3 runs 16 residues. Germline V lookup: CDR1 GTSNPN, CDR2 SVGIG (reference sequence). Trimming pared 3 bases from V and 0 bases from J, leaving 17 bases between. The chain's CDR3 is CAWSPGHGGLNTEAFF. The CDR3 nucleotides are TGTGCCTGGAGCCCGGGACATGGGGGCTTGAACACTGAAGCTTTCTTT.

The chain links TRBV3-1 (or the pseudogene TRBV3-2) to TRBJ1-3, with D maybe TRBD1 (5 bases). This CDR3 has 16 residues. Trimming removed 5 bases from V and 0 bases from J, with 14 bases in between. Looked up from germline, CDR1 is LGHDT and CDR2 is YNNKEL (reference sequence). The CDR3: CASSYIQGSSGNTIYF. The CDR3 DNA reads TGTGCCAGCAGCTATATCCAGGGCTCCTCTGGAAACACCATATATTTT.

A few counts support this clone. The chain links TRBV3-1 (or the pseudogene TRBV3-2) to TRBJ1-3, with 7 positions matching TRBD1. V lost 6 bases and J lost 0; bases outside the gene matches: 8. The CDR3 runs 16 residues. Germline CDR1 is LGHDT and CDR2 is YNNKEL (reference sequence). The CDR3 spells CASRGPGGSSGNTIYF. In DNA form, the CDR3 reads TGTGCCAGCAGAGGCCCAGGGGGGTCCTCTGGAAACACCATATATTTT.

The chain is built from TRBV10-2 and TRBJ1-2; no clear D gene. The CDR3 consists of 12 residues. The V end was cut by 6 bases, the J end by 1 base, with 6 bases between. Germline CDR1 WSHSY, CDR2 SAAADI. In nucleotides, the CDR3 is TGCGCCAGCAGCATAGATAACTATGGCTACACCTTC. This translates into CASSIDNYGYTF.

This clone appeared a single time. The rearrangement links TRBV9 to TRBJ2-5; 12 bases map to TRBD1. Per the germline V gene, CDR1 is SGDLS and CDR2 is YYNGEE. V trimming: 3 bases; J trimming: 5 bases; junction bases outside the gene matches: 8. The CDR3 has 16 residues. CDR3 sequence (DNA): TGTGCCAGCAGCGCTGGCGGGGACAGGGGGCCGGAGACCCAGTACTTC. This codes for CASSAGGDRGPETQYF. Supplemented by reference TRBV9 and TRBJ2-5, the full variable domain reads DSGVTQTPKHLITATGQRVTLRCSPRSGDLSVYWYQQSLDQGLQFLIQYYNGEERAKGNILERFSAQQFPDLHSELNLSSLELGDSALYFCASSAGGDRGPETQYFGPGTRLLVL.

The genes are TRBV12-5 and TRBJ2-2, with 8 bases fitting TRBD2. The V gene end was trimmed by 9 bases and the J gene end by 4 bases; junction bases not matched to a gene: 10. The germline V gene encodes CDR1 LGHNT and CDR2 FRNRAP. The CDR3 is 15 amino acids. The CDR3 DNA reads as TGTGCTAGCGAGGACCTCGGACTAGCCACCGGGGAGCTGTTTTTT. It encodes CASEDLGLATGELFF.